These T cell receptor beta chains were read from a single sample in a study of blood T cell repertoires in COVID-19. Data came from immunoSEQ multiplex PCR; TCRdb stores just in-frame clones and leaves some out. The sample carries around 200,000 clones, around nine tenths recorded once. Specimen: peripheral blood. The receptors here all came from an older man with acute or convalescent COVID-19. The conserved cysteine and the conserved F or W are not part of the CDR3 here. The D gene is left open where the match is weak.

TRBJ2-1 | TRBD2 | TRBV27 | ASSLGGGSSIYNEQF
TRBJ1-3 | - | TRBV6-5 | ASSRDNSGNTIY
TRBJ2-7 | TRBD1 | TRBV10-2 | ASSESQGAYTEQY
TRBJ2-1 | TRBD2 | TRBV28 | ASGRDEQF
TRBJ2-7 | TRBD1 | TRBV19 | ASSMRQGAHEQY
TRBJ2-1 | TRBD2 | TRBV5-1 | ASSLPAGGDYNEQF
TRBJ2-3 | TRBD2 | TRBV5-1 | ASRPLAGGTDTQY
TRBJ2-3 | TRBD2 | TRBV4-1 | ASSQDLFGLARAQGTQY
TRBJ2-1 | - | TRBV2 | ASSERRPAHYNEQF
TRBJ1-1 | - | TRBV11-3 | ASSLGGFMNTEAF
TRBJ2-1 | - | TRBV5-1 | ASSFGGLEEF
TRBJ1-4 | - | TRBV18 | ASSPSRDTNEKLF
TRBJ1-1 | - | TRBV18 | ASSPLTVPNTEAF
TRBJ2-7 | TRBD2 | TRBV15 | ATSTGLAEFFTQY
TRBJ1-3 | - | TRBV5-1 | ASSLTAAGTGNTIY
TRBJ2-3 | TRBD1 | TRBV7-2 | ASSWDRGRVTQY
TRBJ2-3 | TRBD2 | TRBV12-5 | ASGAGGATDTQY
TRBJ1-4 | - | TRBV6-5 | ASSLQATNEKLF
TRBJ1-1 | TRBD1 | TRBV5-1 | ASSLERGLTEAF
TRBJ2-3 | - | TRBV4-1 | ASSRTGFSTDTQY
TRBJ2-3 | TRBD1 | TRBV6-6 | ASSWTGGINTQY
TRBJ1-2 | - | TRBV12-3/TRBV12-4 | ASNTGTKGYT